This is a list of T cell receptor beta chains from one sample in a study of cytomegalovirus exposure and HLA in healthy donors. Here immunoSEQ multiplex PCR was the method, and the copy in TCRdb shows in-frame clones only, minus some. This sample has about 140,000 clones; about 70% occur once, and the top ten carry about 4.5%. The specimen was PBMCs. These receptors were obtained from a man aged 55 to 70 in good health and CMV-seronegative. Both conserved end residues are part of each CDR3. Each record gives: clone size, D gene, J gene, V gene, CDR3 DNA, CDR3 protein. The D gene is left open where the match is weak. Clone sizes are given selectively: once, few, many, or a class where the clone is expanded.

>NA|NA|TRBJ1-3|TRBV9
TGTGCCAGCAGCGAGGAGGGGACCCACGGAAACACCATATATTTT
CASSEEGTHGNTIYF
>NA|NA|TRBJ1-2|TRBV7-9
TGTGCCAGCAGCCCCCAGGGATGGGGCTACACCTTC
CASSPQGWGYTF
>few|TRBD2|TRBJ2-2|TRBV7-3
TGTGCCAGCAGCTTACGACCTATGGGACTAGCGGGGTTCACCGGGGAGCTGTTTTTT
CASSLRPMGLAGFTGELFF
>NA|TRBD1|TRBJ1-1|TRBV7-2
TGTGCCAGCGACAGTGGGACAGAGGCTGAAGCTTTCTTT
CASDSGTEAEAFF
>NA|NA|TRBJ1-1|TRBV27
TGTGCCAGCAGCCCTCGAGGGACAACGAACACTGAAGCTTTCTTT
CASSPRGTTNTEAFF
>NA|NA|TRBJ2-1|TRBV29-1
TGCAGCGTTGAAGTTAGAGGCCTCTCCTACAATGAGCAGTTCTTC
CSVEVRGLSYNEQFF
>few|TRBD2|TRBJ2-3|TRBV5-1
TGCGCCAGCAGCTTTCTCGGGACCTCGGGAGGAGATACGCAGTATTTT
CASSFLGTSGGDTQYF
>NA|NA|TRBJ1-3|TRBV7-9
TGTGCCAGCAGCTCCGGAGACTCTGGAAACACCATATATTTT
CASSSGDSGNTIYF
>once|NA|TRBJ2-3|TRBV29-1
TGCAGCGGGACTAGCACAGATACGCAGTATTTT
CSGTSTDTQYF
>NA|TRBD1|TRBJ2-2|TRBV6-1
TGTGCCAGCAGTGTTCGGGACAGGGACACCGGGGAGCTGTTTTTT
CASSVRDRDTGELFF
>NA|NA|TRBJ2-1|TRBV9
TGTGCCAGCAGCCTGGCGGGGTGGGACAATGAGCAGTTCTTC
CASSLAGWDNEQFF